Below are 8 T cell receptor beta chains sequenced from a single sample in a study of cytomegalovirus exposure and HLA in healthy donors. PCR was performed using 60 Vbeta and 13 Jbeta primers. Produced via immunoSEQ multiplex PCR; TCRdb's table is partial and in-frame only. The sample carries about 120,000 clones, approximately 72% recorded once. The sample consisted of PBMCs. All receptors come from a man aged 55 to 69 in good health and CMV-seropositive.

This clone was seen a handful of times. The rearrangement links TRBV6-5 to TRBJ1-5; weak D call: TRBD1 (6 bases). Germline lookup yields CDR1 MNHEY and CDR2 SVGAGI. The CDR3 has 15 amino acids. With 2 bases removed from V and 2 bases from J, the gap between germline ends came to 10 bases. For the CDR3, the DNA is TGTGCCAGCAGTTACGGGGGGGGCGGCAATCAGCCCCAGCATTTT. Translation: CASSYGGGGNQPQHF.

V and J are TRBV2 and TRBJ2-2; 10 nucleotides line up with TRBD2. The germline V gene encodes CDR1 SNHLY and CDR2 FYNNEI. The CDR3 contains 20 residues. The V segment lost 2 bases and the J segment 5 bases; nucleotides outside the gene matches: 17. This CDR3 is CASSEISGTSVLKGTGELFF. For the CDR3, the DNA is TGTGCCAGCAGTGAAATTTCCGGGACTAGCGTCCTAAAGGGGACCGGGGAGCTGTTTTTT.

The rearrangement uses TRBV18 and TRBJ2-5; 14 bases match TRBD2. Germline CDR1 KGHSH, CDR2 LQKENI. Trimming at V came to 3 bases and at J to 5 bases, leaving 5 bases not matched to a gene. The CDR3 covers 16 residues. Here the CDR3 DNA reads TGTGCCAGCTCACCTCCCCGACTAGCGGGAGGGGAGACCCAGTACTTC. This encodes CASSPPRLAGGETQYF.

This chain joins TRBV5-1 and TRBJ2-2; 8 positions agree with TRBD2. CDR1 and CDR2 (germline): SGHRS, YFSETQ. CDR3 size: 15 residues. J gave up 4 bases and V 1 base, and 3 bases lay outside the gene matches. The CDR3 coding sequence is TGCGCCAGCAGCTTGAACGGGGGGGGCACCGGGGAGCTGTTTTTT. Its protein is CASSLNGGGTGELFF.

The chain uses TRBV7-8 and TRBJ2-5; the match to TRBD2 covers 7 bases. J gave up 2 bases and V 3 bases, and 12 bases lay outside the gene matches. CDR1 is SGHVS and CDR2 is FQNEAQ in the germline V gene. The CDR3 has 17 residues. The CDR3 reads CASSFQPGRELQETQYF. In DNA form, the CDR3 reads TGTGCCAGCAGCTTCCAGCCTGGGAGGGAGCTGCAAGAGACCCAGTACTTC.

This clone was counted a few times. The chain recombines TRBV7-9 with TRBJ2-1, with 11 bases that match TRBD2. The CDR3 extends over 15 amino acids. With V trimmed by 5 bases and J by 8 bases, 8 bases remained unmatched. CDR1 SEHNR and CDR2 FQNEAQ come from the germline V gene (reference sequence). The CDR3 loop reads CASSRRLAGHHEQFF. In DNA, the CDR3 is TGTGCCAGCAGCCGTCGACTAGCGGGACACCATGAGCAGTTCTTC.

The chain recombines TRBV7-2 with TRBJ1-2; D is possibly TRBD1 (6 bases). Trimming removed 2 bases at V and 2 bases at J, with 12 bases between. Germline V gives CDR1 SGHTA, CDR2 FQGNSA. The CDR3 runs to 15 residues. The CDR3 protein is CASSLPRTGNYGYTF. DNA of the CDR3: TGTGCCAGCAGCTTACCCCGAACAGGGAACTATGGCTACACCTTC.

This clone has a handful of counts. The J gene is TRBJ1-5, the V gene TRBV6-1; weak D call: TRBD1 (5 bases). In germline, CDR1 is MNHNS, CDR2 SASEGT. CDR3 length equals 19 residues. V was clipped by 2 bases and J by 1 base, with 21 bases between them. The CDR3 spells CASSELRQGGALSNQPQHF. The CDR3 bases are TGTGCCAGCAGTGAATTGAGGCAGGGAGGCGCGTTGAGCAATCAGCCCCAGCATTTT.